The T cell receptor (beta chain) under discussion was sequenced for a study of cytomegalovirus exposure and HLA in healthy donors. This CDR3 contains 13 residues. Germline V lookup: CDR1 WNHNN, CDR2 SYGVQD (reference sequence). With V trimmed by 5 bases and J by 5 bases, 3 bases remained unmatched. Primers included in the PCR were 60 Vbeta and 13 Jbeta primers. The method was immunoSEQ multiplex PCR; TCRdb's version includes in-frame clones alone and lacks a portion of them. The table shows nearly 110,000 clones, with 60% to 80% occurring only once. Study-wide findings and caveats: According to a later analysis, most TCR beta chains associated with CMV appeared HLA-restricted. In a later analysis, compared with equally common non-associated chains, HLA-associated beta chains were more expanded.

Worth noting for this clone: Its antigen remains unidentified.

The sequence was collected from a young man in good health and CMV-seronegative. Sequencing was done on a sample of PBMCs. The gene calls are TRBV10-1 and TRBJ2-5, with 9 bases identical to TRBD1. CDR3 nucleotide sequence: TGCGCCAGCAGTTACAGGGGGCGGGAGACCCAGTACTTC. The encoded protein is CASSYRGRETQYF.